This T cell receptor (beta chain) was obtained from a study of T cells after yellow fever vaccination (dated by TCRdb to between 2017 and 2020). Regarding the study in general: The SMART-Seq v4 Ultra Low Input RNA kit was used to prepare libraries from fractions with low cell numbers. Bulk TCR alpha and beta repertoires were sequenced longitudinally to track T-cell clones before and after primary and booster YFV17D yellow fever vaccination. Blood samples were taken at several timepoints before and after primary and secondary immunization, and bulk PBMC replicates and cell subsets were isolated. The cohort comprised two healthy male donors, one aged 18 to 29 and one aged 30 to 40 years. The paper's findings and limits, for the study overall: Computational filtering was needed because FACS-sorted repertoires could contain abundant contaminating clonotypes from the bulk population. Compared with the primary T-cell response, the secondary T-cell response was faster but weaker, reaching its peak on day 5 rather than on day 15. Most clones expanded after primary vaccination were re-detected after the booster (around 96% of CD4 and about nine tenths of CD8), suggesting broad memory maintenance. A small share of clonotypes occurred in both CD4 and CD8 compartments, likely arising from convergent recombination. Because only two donors were included in the study, the extent to which the findings can be generalized is limited.

Turning to this clonotype: This clone's antigen is unknown. Within one base of it there is no much larger clone, and no base qualities were kept.

The treatment or condition label of this sample denotes: live attenuated yellow fever vaccine strain. At every blood-draw timepoint, two biological replicates of bulk PBMCs were collected. A standard Ficoll-Paque protocol was used to isolate PBMCs from peripheral blood. TriZol was used to extract RNA from bulk PBMCs, from CD4 and CD8 fractions, and from dextramer-positive and dextramer-negative fractions. TCR cDNA was made using 5'RACE template switching, a step that added a universal primer site and unique molecular identifiers. Priming of cDNA synthesis was performed from both the TCR alpha and TCR beta constant segments. Library amplification used two PCR steps, and the second PCR step added sample barcodes and sequencing adapters. Libraries were sequenced on Illumina HiSeq 2500 (2x100 bp) or NovaSeq (2x150 bp). The study's own analysis went as follows. MIGEC was used to demultiplex reads and collapse the reads into UMI consensus sequences, and MiXCR was used for V(D)J alignment. Vaccine-responding clonotypes were defined with edgeR using replicate PBMC samples, requiring FDR below 0.01 and a log2 fold change above 5 up to day 15. CD4 or CD8 identity was assigned to each bulk clonotype according to whether the clonotype was present at higher abundance in the sequenced CD4 repertoire or the sequenced CD8 repertoire. In-frame beta chains were kept once TCRdb had trimmed the public reads at Q25 with fastp and called clones with MiXCR. Every distinct CDR3 protein forms one entry, paired with its most common genes and DNA. These V and J calls derive from TCRdb rather than the authors' analysis. This sample lists 500,000 to 650,000 distinct CDR3 sequences; 17% were detected once. The ten biggest clones cover 17% of the sample.

This clonotype was obtained from a man younger than 30 who received the YFV17D yellow fever vaccine. The sample here was PBMCs, taken about 5 days after the first yellow fever vaccination.

At the DNA level, the sequence is TGTGCCAGCAGTCAGGGACAGGGTATGGAGACCCAGTACTTC. Its protein reads: CASSQGQGMETQYF. The chain couples TRBV6-2 or TRBV6-3 to TRBJ2-5, with 9 middle bases fitting TRBD1. Including cysteine and phenylalanine, the CDR3 has 14 amino acids. Only CDR3 DNA is held: 42 bases, read in frame from base 1. Trimming accounts for 5 bases at V and 5 bases at J, while the number of junction bases matched to no gene is 6. CDR1 and CDR2 (MNHEY, SVGEGT) derive from the germline V gene.